The present TCR beta chain was sequenced within a study of shared clonotypes between healthy human individuals. The study, taken as a whole, reports: Clonotypes shared by all four donors outscored non-shared clonotypes in generation probability.

Using immunoSEQ multiplex PCR, the repertoire was profiled, and TCRdb retains in-frame clones only, with some absent. Found here are under 150,000 clones, more than 65% of them singletons; the top ten hold around 23%. On this clone: What it recognizes is unknown.

What was sequenced was memory CD8+ T cells sorted from blood. Indicated subset: CD45RO+ cells pooled with CCR7-negative TemRA cells. The origin of this receptor is a woman younger than 45 in good health.

CDR3 DNA: TGTGCCAGCAGTTTCTGGACTAGCGGGGCTAGCACAGATACGCAGTATTTT. Its translation: CASSFWTSGASTDTQYF. The rearrangement joins TRBV28 to TRBJ2-3; TRBD2 matches 12 bases. V lost 3 bases to trimming and J lost 0 bases; unmatched junction nucleotides: 4. This CDR3 is built from 17 residues. The V gene's germline CDR1 is MDHEN and CDR2 SYDVKM.